One and the same sample provided the 17 T cell receptor beta chains below, sequenced in a study of cytomegalovirus exposure and HLA in healthy donors. This PCR relied on a set of 60 Vbeta primers and 13 Jbeta primers. Profiled with immunoSEQ multiplex PCR; TCRdb holds only in-frame clones, not every one. This sample has roughly 190,000 clones, with more than 75% found just once. Specimen: PBMCs. Receptor source: a woman in her 50s in good health and CMV-seronegative.

The chain uses TRBV7-9 and TRBJ2-7, with D possibly TRBD2 on 5 matching bases. CDR3 length equals 12 residues. The ends were cut back, 6 bases at V and 5 bases at J, with 11 bases in the middle. Germline V gene sequence: CDR1 SEHNR, CDR2 FQNEAQ (reference sequence). CDR3 DNA: TGTGCCAGCAGTTCCCAGGAGGACGAGCAGTACTTC. It is translated as CASSSQEDEQYF.

This chain joins TRBV5-1 and TRBJ2-1; D remains ambiguous. CDR3 length: 12 amino acids. Trimming took 2 bases from V and 7 from J, leaving 7 bases between them. Germline assignment: CDR1 SGHRS and CDR2 YFSETQ. The CDR3 loop is CASSFPQNEQFF. DNA of the CDR3: TGCGCCAGCAGCTTTCCCCAAAATGAGCAGTTCTTC. Together with reference TRBV5-1 and TRBJ2-1, the CDR3 gives the full variable domain: KAGVTQTPRYLIKTRGQQVTLSCSPISGHRSVSWYQQTPGQGLQFLFEYFSETQRNKGNFPGRFSGRQFSNSRSEMNVSTLELGDSALYLCASSFPQNEQFFGPGTRLTVL.

The V and J genes are TRBV21-1 and TRBJ1-1. TRBV21-1 represents a pseudogene. The CDR3 sequence is 16 residues long. CDR3 in DNA: TGTGCCAGCAGCAAAAAAAGGGGGGGAGGGGGTACTGAAGCTTTCTTT. It codes for CASSKKRGGGGTEAFF.

This rearrangement joins TRBV5-6 to TRBJ1-1, with D possibly TRBD1 on 5 matching bases. Germline values: CDR1 SGHDT, CDR2 YYEEEE. Trimming left V 4 bases short and J 2 bases short, with 9 bases between. This CDR3 spans 13 amino acids. The CDR3 is CASSRDRNTEAFF. CDR3 DNA: TGTGCCAGCAGCCGTGACAGAAACACTGAAGCTTTCTTT.

This clone was seen only once. This chain uses TRBV2 with TRBJ1-2; no reliable D call. The V end lost 5 bases, the J end lost 3 bases, and 16 bases lay between the germline ends. Germline lookup yields CDR1 SNHLY and CDR2 FYNNEI. There are 15 residues in the CDR3. CDR3 protein: CASSTPQEGHYGYTF. The DNA of the CDR3 is TGTGCCAGCAGTACCCCTCAGGAGGGCCACTATGGCTACACCTTC.

Written as DNA, the CDR3 is TGCAGCGTGGACAGGGGTGGAAACACCGGGGAGCTGTTTTTT. It yields the protein CSVDRGGNTGELFF. The rearrangement links TRBV29-1 to TRBJ2-2; 9 nucleotides align to TRBD1. The germline CDR1 and CDR2 sequences are SQVTM and ANQGSEA. Germline trimming cut 6 bases from V and 2 bases from J; bases unmatched to any gene: 4. The CDR3 sequence is 14 residues long.

DNA for the CDR3: TGTGCCAGCAGTTTCAGGGGGTTTGAGAGGACTGAAGCTTTCTTT. Its translation is CASSFRGFERTEAFF. The chain carries TRBV27 and TRBJ1-1, with 7 bases fitting TRBD1. This CDR3 spans 15 amino acids. V dropped 3 bases and J dropped 5; count of bases not matched to a gene: 9. The germline V gene has CDR1 MNHEY and CDR2 SMNVEV (reference sequence).

The chain couples TRBV11-3 to TRBJ2-7, with TRBD2 identical over 10 bases. The CDR3 length is 14 residues. Germline V lookup: CDR1 SGHNT, CDR2 YENEEA. With 5 bases clipped from V and 5 bases from J, the junction kept 6 bases outside the gene matches. CDR3 amino acids: CASSVSGRVNEQYF. The CDR3 DNA sequence: TGTGCCAGCAGCGTGAGCGGGAGGGTGAACGAGCAGTACTTC.

The chain's CDR3 is CAISLLSGTSNEQFF. Here the CDR3 DNA reads TGTGCCATCAGCCTCTTATCCGGGACTAGTAATGAGCAGTTCTTC. The chain couples TRBV10-3 to TRBJ2-1, with 8 nucleotides matching TRBD2. The length of the CDR3 is 15 residues. J was trimmed by 7 bases and V by 6 bases; bases with no gene match: 11. Germline CDR1 is ENHRY and CDR2 is SYGVKD.

This sequence joins TRBV10-3 and TRBJ2-3; 10 positions agree with TRBD1. The CDR3 has 15 amino acids. The germline V gene has CDR1 ENHRY and CDR2 SYGVKD. The V and J ends lost 4 bases and 2 bases, in that order; junction bases with no gene match: 3. As DNA, the CDR3 is TGTGCCATCAGTGGGGGACAGGGGCCCACAGATACGCAGTATTTT. It yields the protein CAISGGQGPTDTQYF.

The rearrangement uses TRBV6-5 and TRBJ1-2; TRBD1 agrees at 8 bases. Unmatched junction bases numbered 1, after V lost 0 bases and J lost 4 bases. Germline V CDR1 and CDR2: MNHEY, SVGAGI. This CDR3 is built from 14 residues. The CDR3 reads CASSYSDRVYGYTF. Written as DNA, the CDR3 is TGTGCCAGCAGTTACTCGGACAGGGTCTATGGCTACACCTTC.

The chain joins TRBV19 to TRBJ1-2, with TRBD1 identical over 9 bases. Germline lookup yields CDR1 LNHDA and CDR2 SQIVND (reference sequence). Trimming cost V 4 bases and J 4 bases; bases outside gene matches: 7. This CDR3 has 15 amino acids. The CDR3 sequence: CASSNPGTGIYGYTF. Here the CDR3 DNA reads TGTGCCAGTAGTAACCCCGGGACAGGGATCTATGGCTACACCTTC.

The rearrangement uses TRBV27 and TRBJ2-5; 7 positions match TRBD1. This CDR3 is 13 amino acids long. With 9 bases clipped from V and 2 bases from J, the junction kept 6 bases outside the gene matches. Germline lookup yields CDR1 MNHEY and CDR2 SMNVEV (reference sequence). The CDR3 region has the DNA TGTGCCAGTTCACAGGGGTGGCAAGAGACCCAGTACTTC. Protein: CASSQGWQETQYF.

The genes are TRBV28 and TRBJ2-2, with 7 bases that match TRBD1. V trimming: 6 bases; J trimming: 6 bases; junction bases outside the gene matches: 4. The CDR3 has 13 residues. The germline CDR1 and CDR2 sequences are MDHEN and SYDVKM. CDR3 protein: CASSTGVPGELFF. The CDR3 nucleotides are TGTGCCAGCAGCACAGGGGTCCCCGGGGAGCTGTTTTTT.

The V call is TRBV10-3, the J call TRBJ2-1, with TRBD2 as a possible D gene (6 bases). V lost 9 bases and J lost 2, with 11 bases in between. The CDR3 loop spans 13 amino acids. Germline values: CDR1 ENHRY, CDR2 SYGVKD. The CDR3 sequence: CAIRTMAYNEQFF. The CDR3 DNA is TGTGCCATTAGGACTATGGCCTACAATGAGCAGTTCTTC.

The chain recombines TRBV19 with TRBJ2-2, with 8 nucleotides matching TRBD1. Germline loops: CDR1 LNHDA, CDR2 SQIVND (reference sequence). J lost 2 bases, V lost 11 bases, and 7 bases had no gene match. This CDR3 is built from 14 residues. The CDR3 sequence: CAARQGPNTGELFF. CDR3 bases: TGTGCCGCAAGACAGGGGCCCAACACCGGGGAGCTGTTTTTT.

The CDR3 protein is CASSLAQGSEKLFF. The CDR3 bases are TGTGCCAGCAGCTTAGCGCAGGGCAGTGAAAAACTGTTTTTT. The chain employs TRBV7-2 and TRBJ1-4; D perhaps matches TRBD1 (5 bases). The CDR3 sequence is 14 residues long. Deletions cut 0 bases from V and 7 bases from J, with 9 bases between. Germline assignment: CDR1 SGHTA and CDR2 FQGNSA.